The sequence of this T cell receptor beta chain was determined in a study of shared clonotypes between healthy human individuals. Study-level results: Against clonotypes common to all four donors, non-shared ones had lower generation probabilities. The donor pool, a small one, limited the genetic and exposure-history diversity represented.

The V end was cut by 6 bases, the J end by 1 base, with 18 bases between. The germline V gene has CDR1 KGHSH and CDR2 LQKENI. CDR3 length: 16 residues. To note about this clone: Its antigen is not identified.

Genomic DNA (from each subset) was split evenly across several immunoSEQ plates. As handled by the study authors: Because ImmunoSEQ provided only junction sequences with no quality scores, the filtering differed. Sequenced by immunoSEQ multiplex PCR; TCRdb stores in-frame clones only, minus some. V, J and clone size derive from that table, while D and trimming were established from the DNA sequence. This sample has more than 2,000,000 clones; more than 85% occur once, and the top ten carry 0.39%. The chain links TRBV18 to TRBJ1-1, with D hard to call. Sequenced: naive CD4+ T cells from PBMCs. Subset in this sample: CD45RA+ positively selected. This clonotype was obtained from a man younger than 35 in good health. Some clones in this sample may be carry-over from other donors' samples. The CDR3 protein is CASSPFSQISNTEAFF. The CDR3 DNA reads TGTGCCAGCTCGCCGTTTTCACAGATTTCGAACACTGAAGCTTTCTTT.